What follows are 21 T cell receptor beta chains derived from one specimen sequenced in a study of T cell responses to AZD1222 COVID-19 vaccine (dated by TCRdb to the early 2020s). The library was produced with the immunoSEQ multiplex PCR assay. Not all clones reach the TCRdb copy of this immuneACCESS table, which keeps in-frame sequences only. Checked studies attribute under half of the gap to unresolved V genes and leave the rest unexplained. Across this sample there are 100,000 or so clones, with around 94% seen only once. Of the sample, approximately 2.2% is held by the ten largest clones. The time point label, as the study defines it: baseline before first vaccination. Here the sequenced sample was peripheral blood, taken on day 0 of AZD1222 vaccination. The origin of the receptors is an adult in good health.

The rearrangement uses TRBV5-1 and TRBJ2-7; D is undetermined. This CDR3 comprises 15 residues. Germline CDR1 SGHRS, CDR2 YFSETQ. V lost 3 bases and J lost 2, with 15 bases in between. The CDR3 reads CASSSRATKPYEQYF. The CDR3 coding sequence is TGCGCCAGCAGCTCCCGGGCCACAAAACCCTACGAGCAGTACTTC.

This chain links TRBV15 with TRBJ1-5; TRBD1 is a possible D gene (5 bases). V was clipped by 1 base and J by 1 base, with 8 bases between them. This CDR3 has 15 amino acids. The germline V gene encodes CDR1 LNHNV and CDR2 YYDKDF (reference sequence). In DNA, the CDR3 is TGTGCCACCAGCAGAGGACAGAAGAGCAATCAGCCCCAGCATTTT. Translation: CATSRGQKSNQPQHF. The variable domain in full, completed from reference TRBV15 and TRBJ1-5, reads DAMVIQNPRYQVTQFGKPVTLSCSQTLNHNVMYWYQQKSSQAPKLLFHYYDKDFNNEADTPDNFQSRRPNTSFCFLDIRSPGLGDTAMYLCATSRGQKSNQPQHFGDGTRLSIL.

The genes are TRBV29-1 and TRBJ1-2, with unresolved D. The V end lost 0 bases, the J end lost 8 bases, and 19 bases lay between the germline ends. CDR3 length: 15 residues. Germline CDR1 and CDR2: SQVTM and ANQGSEA. The CDR3 nucleotides are TGCAGCGTTGAAGAAAGGAACAGCAAATTGTGGGGCTACACCTTC. This translates into CSVEERNSKLWGYTF.

The rearrangement uses TRBV7-3 and TRBJ2-1, with D perhaps given as TRBD1 or TRBD2 (5 bases each). The CDR3 length is 14 residues. Trimming cost V 4 bases and J 4 bases, with 11 bases left between them. Germline loops: CDR1 SGHTA, CDR2 FQGTGA. CDR3 in DNA: TGTGCCAGCAGCTCTCCGGGACCTTACAATGAGCAGTTCTTC. It specifies CASSSPGPYNEQFF.

The chain is built from TRBV2 and TRBJ1-6; the D is unclear. The V gene lost 4 bases and the J gene lost 7 bases, with 14 bases spanning the gap. The germline V gene has CDR1 SNHLY and CDR2 FYNNEI. The CDR3 length is 15 residues. CDR3 sequence reads: CASSADRPANSPLHF. CDR3 coding DNA: TGTGCCAGCAGTGCGGACCGGCCGGCGAATTCACCCCTCCACTTT.

This chain links TRBV7-3 with TRBJ2-2; 10 bases are a match to TRBD1. Germline CDR1 and CDR2: SGHTA and FQGTGA. V lost 5 bases, J lost 3 bases, and 3 bases stayed unmatched. The CDR3 covers 15 residues. The CDR3 DNA reads as TGTGCCAGCAGCACGGACAGGGGGGACACCGGGGAGCTGTTTTTT. This codes for CASSTDRGDTGELFF.

This clone was seen a few times. The rearrangement uses TRBV27 and TRBJ2-1; 8 nucleotides match TRBD2. V gave up 1 base and J gave up 2 bases; unmatched junction bases: 4. Per germline, CDR1 MNHEY and CDR2 SMNVEV (reference sequence). This CDR3 comprises 16 residues. CDR3 residues: CASSLYFSGTYNEQFF. CDR3 sequence (DNA): TGTGCCAGCAGTTTATATTTTAGCGGGACCTACAATGAGCAGTTCTTC.

The chain carries TRBV5-1 and TRBJ2-7, with TRBD1 identical over 7 bases. The trim removed 2 bases at V and 0 bases at J, leaving 5 bases unmatched. Germline V lookup: CDR1 SGHRS, CDR2 YFSETQ. The CDR3 is made up of 15 amino acids. The CDR3 is CASSFSAGGSYEQYF. CDR3 coding DNA: TGCGCCAGCAGCTTCTCGGCAGGGGGCTCCTACGAGCAGTACTTC.

This clone was detected only once. The chain employs TRBV6-2 or TRBV6-3 and TRBJ1-3, with D hard to call. This CDR3 contains 12 residues. The V end was cut by 6 bases, the J end by 5 bases, with 8 bases between. Germline V lookup: CDR1 MNHEY, CDR2 SVGEGT. This CDR3 reads CASSPIRNTIYF. In nucleotides, the CDR3 is TGTGCCAGCAGCCCTATAAGAAACACCATATATTTT.

V usage is TRBV27 and J usage is TRBJ1-1; D might be TRBD1 (5 bases). The length of the CDR3 is 14 residues. The V gene lost 6 bases and the J gene lost 6 bases, with 17 bases spanning the gap. Per germline, CDR1 MNHEY and CDR2 SMNVEV (reference sequence). The CDR3 reads CASSAGGFGAEAFF. CDR3 nucleotide sequence: TGTGCCAGCAGCGCGGGGGGGTTCGGGGCTGAAGCTTTCTTT.

The rearrangement uses TRBV6-4 and TRBJ1-2; 9 bases agree with TRBD1. CDR3 length: 13 amino acids. CDR1 is MRHNA, CDR2 SNTAGT, per germline. V shed 0 bases and J 8 bases; nucleotides not matched to a gene: 1. For the CDR3, the DNA is TGTGCCAGCAGTGACTCAACAGGGGGCGGCTACACCTTC. Its protein is CASSDSTGGGYTF.

J is TRBJ2-7 and V is TRBV5-4; 9 positions agree with TRBD1. This CDR3 spans 15 amino acids. Germline V gives CDR1 SGHNT, CDR2 YYREEE (reference sequence). V trimming: 3 bases; J trimming: 2 bases; junction bases outside the gene matches: 6. In DNA form, the CDR3 reads TGTGCCAGCAGCTCCCCGGGACAGGGAGCCTACGAGCAGTACTTC. As protein: CASSSPGQGAYEQYF.

This chain links TRBV29-1 with TRBJ2-1; weak D call: TRBD1 (5 bases). The CDR3 sequence is 13 residues long. Germline V gene lookup returns CDR1 SQVTM and CDR2 ANQGSEA. V lost 6 bases, J lost 7 bases, and 16 bases lay in between. CDR3 bases: TGCAGCGTGACCCGCCAGGGCAGGAATGAGCAGTTCTTC. Translation gives CSVTRQGRNEQFF.

This clone appeared once. The chain has TRBV11-2 and TRBJ1-3, with no clear D. V lost 3 bases and J 2 bases, leaving 11 bases between the germline ends. The CDR3 contains 15 residues. Germline loops: CDR1 SGHAT, CDR2 FQNNGV. The chain's CDR3 is CASSFLSDPGNTIYF. CDR3 in DNA: TGTGCCAGCAGCTTCCTGTCAGATCCTGGAAACACCATATATTTT.

The gene calls are TRBV7-2 and TRBJ1-2; D perhaps matches TRBD1 (5 bases). The CDR3 totals 15 residues. CDR1 is SGHTA and CDR2 is FQGNSA in the germline V gene. Trimming shortened V by 1 base and J by 5 bases, and 14 bases separated the two germline ends. The CDR3 loop reads CASSLGGLGGYGYTF. In DNA form, the CDR3 reads TGTGCCAGCAGCTTAGGGGGACTGGGAGGGTATGGCTACACCTTC. Filled out from reference TRBV7-2 and TRBJ1-2, the complete variable domain reads GAGVSQSPSNKVTEKGKDVELRCDPISGHTALYWYRQSLGQGLEFLIYFQGNSAPDKSGLPSDRFSAERTGGSVSTLTIQRTQQEDSAVYLCASSLGGLGGYGYTFGSGTRLTVV.

This clone was seen once. This chain connects TRBV5-6 to TRBJ1-5; 9 nucleotides line up with TRBD1. This CDR3 is built from 14 residues. V lost 5 bases, J lost 0 bases, and 0 bases stayed unmatched. CDR1 is SGHDT and CDR2 is YYEEEE in the germline V gene. CDR3 nucleotide sequence: TGTGCCAGCAGGACAGGGGGTAGCAATCAGCCCCAGCATTTT. It specifies CASRTGGSNQPQHF. The whole variable domain, remainder taken from reference TRBV5-6 and TRBJ1-5, is DAGVTQSPTHLIKTRGQQVTLRCSPKSGHDTVSWYQQALGQGPQFIFQYYEEEERQRGNFPDRFSGHQFPNYSSELNVNALLLGDSALYLCASRTGGSNQPQHFGDGTRLSIL.

The J gene is TRBJ1-4, the V gene TRBV4-1, with D perhaps matching TRBD1 (5 bases). Germline V lookup: CDR1 MGHRA, CDR2 YSYEKL. Trimming cost V 0 bases and J 6 bases, with 17 bases left between them. The CDR3 has 17 residues. CDR3 coding DNA: TGCGCCAGCAGCCAAGATGGGACCCCCTGGCGTGATGAAAAACTGTTTTTT. The encoded protein is CASSQDGTPWRDEKLFF.

The J gene is TRBJ1-1, the V gene TRBV28, with 7 bases that match TRBD1. V gave up 6 bases and J gave up 8 bases; unmatched junction bases: 6. Per the germline V gene, CDR1 is MDHEN and CDR2 is SYDVKM. There are 12 residues in the CDR3. The CDR3 loop reads CASRQGTAEAFF. The CDR3 DNA sequence: TGTGCCAGCAGGCAGGGGACAGCAGAAGCTTTCTTT.

The CDR3 DNA sequence: TGTGCCAGCAGCTGGGATCAGGGATTCAATGGCTACACCTTC. Translated, it gives CASSWDQGFNGYTF. The chain has TRBV7-9 and TRBJ1-2; D is perhaps TRBD1 (5 bases). Per germline, CDR1 SEHNR and CDR2 FQNEAQ (reference sequence). V gave up 4 bases and J gave up 6 bases, with 15 bases separating them. The CDR3 length is 14 residues.

This chain connects TRBV27 to TRBJ1-2; TRBD1 agrees at 7 bases. CDR1 MNHEY and CDR2 SMNVEV come from the germline V gene (reference sequence). The trim removed 8 bases at V and 7 bases at J, leaving 13 bases unmatched. The CDR3 has 14 residues. CDR3 bases: TGTGCCAGCGCCCACCCGGGGGCAGGGGGTGGCTACACCTTC. Translation gives CASAHPGAGGGYTF.

The CDR3 DNA reads as TGTGCCAGCTCAGGTTGGGGGAACACTGAAGCTTTCTTT. Translation: CASSGWGNTEAFF. The chain is built from TRBV18 and TRBJ1-1; no reliable D call. The V and J ends lost 5 bases and 1 base respectively, with 8 bases between them. CDR1 and CDR2 from the germline V gene are KGHSH and LQKENI. This CDR3 comprises 13 residues.